These 26 T cell receptor beta chains originate from one sample sequenced in a study of OX40 agonist ivuxolimab in advanced cancers. The data were produced by immunoSEQ multiplex PCR, yet TCRdb's version contains in-frame clones alone and is incomplete. The data show 80,000 to 95,000 clones, with approximately 83% seen just once and roughly 2% held by the top ten. The specimen was CD4+ or CD8+ T cells sorted from blood, collected in a trial of the OX40 agonist ivuxolimab. These receptors came from an adult with an advanced solid tumor such as melanoma, head and neck, liver or kidney cancer.

The chain employs TRBV30 and TRBJ1-4, with unresolved D. There are 14 residues in the CDR3. CDR1 GTSNPN and CDR2 SVGIG come from the germline V gene (reference sequence). V was trimmed by 0 bases and J by 8 bases, leaving 13 bases between them. Written as DNA, the CDR3 is TGTGCCTGGAGTGTACGTATTGGGAGGGAAAAACTGTTTTTT. Translated, it gives CAWSVRIGREKLFF.

In DNA, the CDR3 is TGTGCCAGCAGCTTAAAAGGGACAGGGCCTGCCGGGGCCAACGTCCTGACTTTC. This codes for CASSLKGTGPAGANVLTF. The rearrangement links TRBV7-2 to TRBJ2-6, with 9 positions matching TRBD1. Germline V gene lookup returns CDR1 SGHTA and CDR2 FQGNSA. This CDR3 is built from 18 residues. V lost 2 bases, J lost 4 bases, and 9 bases stayed unmatched.

This sequence joins TRBV29-1 and TRBJ2-7; D possibly corresponds to TRBD1 (6 bases). Germline CDR1 SQVTM, CDR2 ANQGSEA. V lost 4 bases to trimming and J lost 0 bases, with 13 bases between them. This CDR3 has 14 amino acids. CDR3 nucleotide sequence: TGCAGCGTTGTTGGGGGCGTCCTCTCCTACGAGCAGTACTTC. This codes for CSVVGGVLSYEQYF.

V usage is TRBV7-9 and J usage is TRBJ2-7; D not certain. Germline loops: CDR1 SEHNR, CDR2 FQNEAQ (reference sequence). V shed 5 bases and J shed 2 bases, with 10 bases lying between them. This CDR3 has 13 residues. The CDR3 DNA reads TGTGCCAGCAGCCCGACGGCTCCCTACGAGCAGTACTTC. Amino acids: CASSPTAPYEQYF.

The rearrangement joins TRBV6-5 to TRBJ1-6; D is possibly TRBD1 (6 bases). The CDR3 sequence is 15 residues long. In germline, CDR1 is MNHEY, CDR2 SVGAGI. V lost 5 bases, J lost 9 bases, and 17 bases lay in between. The CDR3 loop reads CASSTWTEPGSPLHF. CDR3 nucleotide sequence: TGTGCCAGCAGTACCTGGACAGAACCAGGTTCACCCCTCCACTTT.

This sequence joins TRBV2 and TRBJ2-7; 11 bases map to TRBD1. Per the germline V gene, CDR1 is SNHLY and CDR2 is FYNNEI. The ends lost 7 bases at V and 7 bases at J; junction bases unmatched: 6. CDR3 length: 13 residues. DNA of the CDR3: TGTGCCAGCACCGAGGGACAGGGGGTTGAGCAGTACTTC. This translates into CASTEGQGVEQYF.

V is TRBV5-1 and J is TRBJ2-6; D gene ambiguous. Between the trimmed V and J ends, which lost 2 bases and 4 bases, there was a span of 7 bases. Germline CDR1 SGHRS, CDR2 YFSETQ. The CDR3 covers 14 residues. DNA for the CDR3: TGCGCCAGCAGCTTTTTACCCGGGGCCAACGTCCTGACTTTC. Protein product: CASSFLPGANVLTF.

This clone was detected once. The chain recombines TRBV5-1 with TRBJ2-2, with D unclear. Germline V gene sequence: CDR1 SGHRS, CDR2 YFSETQ. This CDR3 comprises 13 residues. V lost 4 bases, J lost 6 bases, and 10 bases lay in between. As DNA, the CDR3 is TGCGCCAGCAGCCCCCTGGAACCCGGGGAGCTGTTTTTT. Its protein is CASSPLEPGELFF.

The sample holds a few counts of this clone. CDR3: CASARGLPGAPLHF. CDR3 DNA sequence: TGTGCCAGCGCCCGGGGGCTGCCCGGGGCACCCCTCCACTTT. The chain combines TRBV14 with TRBJ1-6; tentative D call: TRBD1 (6 bases). The CDR3 length is 14 residues. Deletions cut 8 bases from V and 11 bases from J, with 19 bases between. Germline CDR1 and CDR2: SGHDN and FVKESK.

CDR3 sequence (DNA): TGTGCCAGCAGCTTGGGTGACAGGGGGCGAAATTCACCCCTCCACTTT. This gives the protein CASSLGDRGRNSPLHF. The chain has TRBV5-4 and TRBJ1-6, with 10 positions matching TRBD1. Germline V gene sequence: CDR1 SGHNT, CDR2 YYREEE (reference sequence). After removal of 0 bases from V and 7 bases from J, the junction contained 4 bases not matched to a gene. The CDR3 has 16 amino acids. The variable domain in full, with the rest retrieved from reference TRBV5-4 and TRBJ1-6, is ETGVTQSPTHLIKTRGQQVTLRCSSQSGHNTVSWYQQALGQGPQFIFQYYREEENGRGNFPPRFSGLQFPNYSSELNVNALELDDSALYLCASSLGDRGRNSPLHFGNGTRLTVT.

This clone was seen a single time. This chain joins TRBV7-2 and TRBJ2-1; D might be TRBD1 (5 bases). Germline V CDR1 and CDR2: SGHTA, FQGNSA. CDR3 size: 16 residues. Trimming shortened V by 4 bases and J by 0 bases, and 13 bases separated the two germline ends. The CDR3 DNA sequence: TGTGCCAGCAGCTGGAGTAGTAGGGGCTCCTACAATGAGCAGTTCTTC. The encoded protein is CASSWSSRGSYNEQFF.

The V call is TRBV4-1, the J call TRBJ2-5; D tentatively reads TRBD1 or TRBD2 (6 bases each). Per the germline V gene, CDR1 is MGHRA and CDR2 is YSYEKL. This CDR3 has 15 residues. V gave up 4 bases and J gave up 5 bases, with 17 bases separating them. The CDR3 sequence is CASSPSPTGRETQYF. The CDR3 DNA reads TGCGCCAGCAGCCCCAGCCCTACAGGGAGGGAGACCCAGTACTTC.

The chain carries TRBV28 and TRBJ1-2; 7 bases map to TRBD1. CDR1 is MDHEN, CDR2 SYDVKM, per germline. CDR3 size: 14 residues. Trimming cost V 5 bases and J 8 bases; bases outside gene matches: 11. CDR3 protein: CASSPGDRVLGYTF. Written as DNA, the CDR3 is TGTGCCAGCAGTCCAGGTGACAGGGTCTTGGGCTACACCTTC.

The CDR3 protein is CASRSGQANEKLFF. DNA for the CDR3: TGTGCCAGTAGGTCTGGACAGGCTAATGAAAAACTGTTTTTT. This chain links TRBV19 with TRBJ1-4; 7 bases are a match to TRBD1. The junction had 4 bases not matched to a gene; V was cut back by 6 bases and J by 3 bases. CDR1 and CDR2 (germline): LNHDA, SQIVND (reference sequence). This CDR3 comprises 14 residues.

The CDR3 loop is CASSEWVAETQYF. CDR3 DNA: TGTGCCAGCAGTGAATGGGTAGCCGAGACCCAGTACTTC. This chain connects TRBV9 to TRBJ2-5; D not certain. The CDR3 is 13 residues long. Trimming took 5 bases from V and 5 from J, leaving 13 bases between them. Germline lookup yields CDR1 SGDLS and CDR2 YYNGEE.

This rearrangement joins TRBV5-6 to TRBJ1-5, with 7 bases lining up with TRBD1. The trim removed 6 bases at V and 3 bases at J, leaving 9 bases unmatched. CDR3 size: 15 residues. Germline lookup yields CDR1 SGHDT and CDR2 YYEEEE. CDR3 in DNA: TGTGCCAGCAATAAAAGGACAGGCCCCAATCAGCCCCAGCATTTT. Protein: CASNKRTGPNQPQHF.

V usage is TRBV7-3 and J usage is TRBJ2-7; possible D gene TRBD2, 5 bases. The length of the CDR3 is 15 residues. Per germline, CDR1 SGHTA and CDR2 FQGTGA. With 2 bases removed from V and 0 bases from J, the gap between germline ends came to 11 bases. The CDR3 DNA follows: TGTGCCAGCAGCTTAGCGGGCACTAGCTCCTACGAGCAGTACTTC. Translating gives CASSLAGTSSYEQYF.

The V gene is TRBV7-9, the J gene TRBJ1-2; D is undetermined. The V end was cut by 5 bases, the J end by 4 bases, with 17 bases between. Germline V lookup: CDR1 SEHNR, CDR2 FQNEAQ (reference sequence). CDR3 length: 15 residues. CDR3 sequence (DNA): TGTGCCAGCAGCGCCCCGTCGGCTTGGGTCTATGGCTACACCTTC. This translates into CASSAPSAWVYGYTF.

This clone was seen a few times. V is TRBV19 and J is TRBJ1-5; TRBD1 agrees at 7 bases. Looked up from germline, CDR1 is LNHDA and CDR2 is SQIVND (reference sequence). The CDR3 is 14 amino acids. V shed 4 bases and J 7 bases; nucleotides not matched to a gene: 7. This CDR3 reads CASSTTGAGQPQHF. The DNA for the CDR3 is TGTGCCAGTAGTACAACAGGGGCGGGCCAGCCCCAGCATTTT.

The rearrangement joins TRBV2 to TRBJ1-1, with TRBD1 matching 8 bases. The J segment lost 6 bases and the V segment lost 8 bases, leaving 11 bases of the junction unmatched. Germline CDR1 is SNHLY and CDR2 is FYNNEI. The CDR3 runs 14 residues. DNA of the CDR3: TGTGCCAGCCGGGGAGAGACAGGGGCCTCTGAAGCTTTCTTT. It is translated as CASRGETGASEAFF.

The chain recombines TRBV6-4 with TRBJ2-1; TRBD1 aligns across 7 bases. This CDR3 is built from 15 residues. Trimming cost V 3 bases and J 8 bases; bases outside gene matches: 10. CDR1 is MRHNA, CDR2 SNTAGT, per germline. Here the CDR3 reads CASSEGVGDSYEQFF. The CDR3 DNA follows: TGTGCCAGCAGTGAAGGCGTGGGGGACAGTTATGAGCAGTTCTTC.

The V and J genes are TRBV25-1 and TRBJ1-3; a possible D gene is TRBD1 (6 bases). Germline loops: CDR1 MGHDK, CDR2 SYGVNS. The V gene lost 3 bases and the J gene lost 0 bases, with 12 bases spanning the gap. The CDR3 runs 16 residues. CDR3 region: CASSDRGAYSGNTIYF. In DNA form, the CDR3 reads TGTGCCAGCAGTGACAGGGGCGCCTACTCTGGAAACACCATATATTTT.

This chain joins TRBV27 and TRBJ2-5, with 10 bases matching TRBD2. J gave up 4 bases and V 5 bases, and 4 bases lay outside the gene matches. Germline values: CDR1 MNHEY, CDR2 SMNVEV (reference sequence). The CDR3 loop spans 14 amino acids. CDR3: CASSQRLAGETQYF. Written as DNA, the CDR3 is TGTGCCAGCAGTCAAAGACTAGCGGGAGAGACCCAGTACTTC.

V usage is TRBV7-3 and J usage is TRBJ1-6; D is perhaps TRBD1 (5 bases). CDR3 length: 13 residues. CDR1 is SGHTA, CDR2 FQGTGA, per germline. The V gene lost 3 bases and the J gene lost 7 bases, with 7 bases spanning the gap. Written as DNA, the CDR3 is TGTGCCAGCAGCTTGAACAGGAATTCACCCCTCCACTTT. It specifies CASSLNRNSPLHF.

The V and J genes are TRBV15 and TRBJ1-5; TRBD1 is a possible D gene (5 bases). Germline CDR1 LNHNV, CDR2 YYDKDF (reference sequence). The CDR3 covers 15 residues. V dropped 3 bases and J dropped 3 bases, with 12 bases sitting between them. The CDR3 DNA reads TGTGCCACCAGCAGCGGGGGGAGGGTCAATCAGCCCCAGCATTTT. Its translation: CATSSGGRVNQPQHF. Drawing the rest from reference TRBV15 and TRBJ1-5, the complete variable domain is DAMVIQNPRYQVTQFGKPVTLSCSQTLNHNVMYWYQQKSSQAPKLLFHYYDKDFNNEADTPDNFQSRRPNTSFCFLDIRSPGLGDTAMYLCATSSGGRVNQPQHFGDGTRLSIL.

The V and J genes are TRBV19 and TRBJ2-3; a weak D match, TRBD1 (5 bases). Deletions cut 5 bases from V and 11 bases from J, with 17 bases between. The CDR3 has 13 amino acids. The germline V gene encodes CDR1 LNHDA and CDR2 SQIVND (reference sequence). CDR3: CASSPQGDSMQYF. CDR3 DNA: TGTGCCAGTAGTCCTCAGGGCGACAGCATGCAGTATTTT. The full variable domain, completed using reference TRBV19 and TRBJ2-3, is DGGITQSPKYLFRKEGQNVTLSCEQNLNHDAMYWYRQDPGQGLRLIYYSQIVNDFQKGDIAEGYSVSREKKESFPLTVTSAQKNPTAFYLCASSPQGDSMQYFGPGTRLTVL.